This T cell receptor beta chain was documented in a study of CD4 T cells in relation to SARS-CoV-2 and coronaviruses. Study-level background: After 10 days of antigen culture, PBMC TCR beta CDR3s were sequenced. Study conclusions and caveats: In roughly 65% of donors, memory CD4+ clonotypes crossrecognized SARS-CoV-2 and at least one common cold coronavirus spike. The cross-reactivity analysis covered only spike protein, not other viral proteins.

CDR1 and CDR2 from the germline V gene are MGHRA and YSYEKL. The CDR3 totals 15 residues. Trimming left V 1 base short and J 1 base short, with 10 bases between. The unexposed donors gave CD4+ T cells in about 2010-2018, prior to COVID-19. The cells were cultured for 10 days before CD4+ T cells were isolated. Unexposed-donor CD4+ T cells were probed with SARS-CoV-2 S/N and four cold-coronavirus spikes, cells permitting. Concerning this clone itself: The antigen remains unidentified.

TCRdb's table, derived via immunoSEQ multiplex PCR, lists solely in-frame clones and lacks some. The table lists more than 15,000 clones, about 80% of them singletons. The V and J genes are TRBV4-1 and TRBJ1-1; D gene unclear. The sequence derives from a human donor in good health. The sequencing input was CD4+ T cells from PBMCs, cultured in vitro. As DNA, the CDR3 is TGCGCCAGCAGCCAAGCCACCGTGAGGAACACTGAAGCTTTCTTT. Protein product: CASSQATVRNTEAFF.